The rows below give T cell receptor beta chains drawn from one sample of a study of shared clonotypes between healthy human individuals. Sequenced by immunoSEQ multiplex PCR; TCRdb stores in-frame clones only, minus some. This sample has under 1,100,000 clones, with 65% to 75% found just once. Sequenced input: memory CD4+ T cells sorted from blood. These receptors were obtained from a man in his late teens or twenties in good health. Each CDR3 is given without its conserved first and last residue.

v_call,j_call,cdr3_aa
TRBV7-3,TRBJ2-2,ASSEQDTGELF
TRBV7-9,TRBJ2-7,ASSPGGYEQY
TRBV6-6,TRBJ2-5,ASSYHRVGEETQY
TRBV5-6,TRBJ2-5,ASSLLQGLTQY
TRBV5-1,TRBJ2-1,ASSPDLAGGYNEQF
TRBV5-4,TRBJ2-6,ASSGQVSSGANVLT
TRBV2,TRBJ2-1,ASHFPPWDRVHEQF
TRBV6-5,TRBJ1-1,ATGQPSGDTEAF
TRBV5-4,TRBJ2-7,ASSATWGSYEQY
TRBV27,TRBJ2-7,ASSFLLAGGLYEQY
TRBV7-2,TRBJ2-3,ASSLGPYTDTQY
TRBV30,TRBJ1-2,AWAAEKWYGYT
TRBV28,TRBJ2-7,ASSSIDRISYEQY
TRBV5-3,TRBJ2-7,ARSLADRGHYEQY
TRBV6-1,TRBJ1-2,ASRAGLGGYT
TRBV6-1,TRBJ1-5,APPAKSNQPQH
TRBV4-1,TRBJ2-7,ASSHSGLAGTPYEQY
TRBV5-5,TRBJ2-2,ASSLGFNTGELF
TRBV9,TRBJ1-6,ASSVADRNSPLH
TRBV7-8,TRBJ1-1,ASSLSQGFEAF
TRBV6-5,TRBJ2-7,ASRGPRAGEQY
TRBV5-4,TRBJ2-7,ASSRAVSADEQY
TRBV19,TRBJ2-3,ASSRQKITDTQY
TRBV9,TRBJ2-7,ASSVGTGSTYEQY
TRBV5-1,TRBJ2-3,ASSYLLAGGEDTQY
TRBV7-3,TRBJ1-3,ASSSDRGTIY
TRBV28,TRBJ2-7,AIGTGSYEQY
TRBV7-9,TRBJ1-1,ASKDRVGNTEAF
TRBV4-3,TRBJ2-7,ASSQVVGSYEQY
TRBV28,TRBJ2-1,ASSLSGYNEQF
TRBV7-2,TRBJ1-1,ASSLFRGVAEAF
TRBV9,TRBJ2-5,ASSAGTQETQY
TRBV5-1,TRBJ1-2,ASSGKDGGKQYYNYGYT
TRBV5-4,TRBJ1-1,ASSAREGSAF